The 14 T cell receptor beta chains below were found in one sample sequenced in a study of blood T cells in healthy people across ages. Sample-barcoded 5' priming and a J-beta primer mix drove a second PCR of 7 to 11 cycles. TCRdb ran MiXCR on the 5' RACE reads and lists one entry per CDR3 protein. Altogether fewer than 900,000 distinct CDR3 sequences are present, roughly 44% being singletons, with the ten largest covering less than 25%. Sequences were obtained from blood. The receptors shown here come from a woman aged 55-75 years in good health.

This rearrangement joins TRBV30 to TRBJ2-7; the D gene is possibly TRBD2 (5 bases). The CDR3 spans 12 residues. V was clipped by 5 bases and J by 2 bases, with 10 bases between them. CDR1 and CDR2 from the germline V gene are GTSNPN and SVGIG (reference sequence). Here the CDR3 DNA reads TGTGCCTGGCGACGGGGTACCTACGAGCAGTACTTC. Translation gives CAWRRGTYEQYF.

The chain uses TRBV10-3 and TRBJ1-1, with a possible D match to TRBD1 (6 bases). V shed 5 bases and J shed 6 bases, with 25 bases lying between them. Per germline, CDR1 ENHRY and CDR2 SYGVKD. CDR3 length: 17 residues. This CDR3 reads CAISREEGDVSGAEAFF. The DNA for the CDR3 is TGTGCCATCAGTCGTGAGGAGGGGGACGTGTCTGGGGCTGAAGCTTTCTTT.

This clonotype was counted only a few times. The V gene is TRBV6-5, the J gene TRBJ1-1, with a possible D match to TRBD1 (5 bases). This CDR3 region has 15 residues. Deletions cut 3 bases from V and 1 base from J, with 12 bases between. Germline-derived CDR1 and CDR2 are MNHEY and SVGAGI. In nucleotides, the CDR3 is TGTGCCAGCAGTTATCAACCGCAGGGGAACACTGAAGCTTTCTTT. Translating gives CASSYQPQGNTEAFF.

This clonotype was counted a few times. The V gene is TRBV3-1, the J gene TRBJ2-7; D ambiguous. Looked up from germline, CDR1 is LGHDT and CDR2 is YNNKEL (reference sequence). The V and J ends lost 0 bases and 6 bases respectively, with 3 bases between them. CDR3 length: 11 residues. The chain's CDR3 is CASSQELEQYF. The CDR3 DNA sequence: TGTGCCAGCAGCCAAGAACTCGAGCAGTACTTC.

As regards this clonotype: The junction departs from germline at one end; a sequencing error may be responsible. The chain employs TRBV25-1 and TRBJ2-5; D is perhaps TRBD1 or TRBD2 (5 bases each). The V gene's germline CDR1 is MGHDK and CDR2 SYGVNS. This CDR3 has 13 residues. The CDR3 loop reads CANSGRDLGEQYF. Written as DNA, the CDR3 is TGTGCCAACAGTGGAAGGGATTTGGGGGAGCAGTACTTC.

The chain joins TRBV5-1 to TRBJ2-1, with a weak D call TRBD1 (8 bases). The end of the DNA aligns better with TRBJ2-7, so the J call may be wrong. The CDR3 is 14 amino acids. CDR1 is SGHRS, CDR2 YFSETQ, per germline. CDR3 nucleotides: TGCGCCAGCAGCAGCGGGACAGGATACAATGAGCAGTACTTC. This codes for CASSSGTGYNEQYF.

The chain is built from TRBV7-9 and TRBJ2-3; maybe TRBD2 (6 bases). The ends were cut back, 5 bases at V and 7 bases at J, with 13 bases in the middle. The germline V gene encodes CDR1 SEHNR and CDR2 FQNEAQ (reference sequence). The CDR3 has 13 residues. The CDR3 DNA sequence: TGTGCCAGCAGCCTCCGACTAGAGCATACGCAGTATTTT. Protein sequence: CASSLRLEHTQYF.

This clonotype has only a few counts. The V call is TRBV25-1, the J call TRBJ2-7, with D possibly called TRBD1 or TRBD2 (5 bases each). This CDR3 contains 13 residues. V was shortened by 5 bases and J by 8 bases, with 16 bases between the two germline ends. In germline, CDR1 is MGHDK, CDR2 SYGVNS. The CDR3: CASSFGTGSQQYF. For the CDR3, the DNA is TGTGCCAGCAGTTTCGGGACGGGCTCACAGCAGTACTTC.

The V and J genes are TRBV20-1 and TRBJ2-1; D gene unclear. CDR1 is DFQATT and CDR2 is SNEGSKA in the germline V gene (reference sequence). The CDR3 totals 14 residues. V was clipped by 1 base and J by 6 bases, with 13 bases between them. The CDR3 reads CSARALVVINEQFF. The CDR3 nucleotides read TGCAGTGCTAGAGCCCTAGTGGTGATCAATGAGCAGTTCTTC.

This clonotype appeared a few times. The rearrangement links TRBV6-6 to TRBJ2-5; 7 positions match TRBD1. Judging by the DNA end, TRBJ2-7 fits better; the J call may be wrong. The CDR3 sequence is 12 residues long. Looked up from germline, CDR1 is MNHNY and CDR2 is SVGAGI (reference sequence). For the CDR3, the DNA is TGTGCCAGCAGCGGGACAGCCGGCGAGCAGTACTTC. Protein: CASSGTAGEQYF.

Comments on this clonotype: This may be a read error, as it is one base from a much larger clone. The chain links TRBV6-2 or TRBV6-3 to TRBJ2-1; 9 bases fit TRBD2. The CDR3 length is 14 residues. Trimming removed 7 bases from V and 10 bases from J; junction bases left unmatched: 11. The V gene's germline CDR1 is MNHEY and CDR2 SVGEGT. The CDR3 nucleotides read TGTGCCAGCACCCCAGCGGGGGGCAGCTACGAGCAGTTCTTC. This gives the protein CASTPAGGSYEQFF.

The chain joins TRBV3-1 to TRBJ2-5; TRBD2 is a possible D gene (5 bases). The CDR3 spans 14 residues. V was pared by 1 base and J by 5 bases, with 11 bases between. In germline, CDR1 is LGHDT, CDR2 YNNKEL (reference sequence). CDR3 amino acids: CASSQAGAEETQYF. The CDR3 nucleotides are TGTGCCAGCAGCCAAGCCGGAGCGGAGGAGACCCAGTACTTC.

The CDR3 here is CASSLTAEQYF. The CDR3 bases are TGTGCCAGCAGTCTCACCGCCGAGCAGTACTTC. The gene calls are TRBV12-3 or TRBV12-4 and TRBJ2-5, with D hard to call. The end of the DNA aligns better with TRBJ2-7, so the J call may be wrong. The CDR3 is made up of 11 amino acids.

The genes are TRBV6-5 and TRBJ2-3, with TRBD2 matching 8 bases. The CDR3 covers 15 residues. J lost 2 bases, V lost 8 bases, and 9 bases had no gene match. Looked up from germline, CDR1 is MNHEY and CDR2 is SVGAGI. The chain's CDR3 is CASLASGGITDTQYF. The CDR3 nucleotides are TGTGCCAGCCTGGCCAGCGGGGGAATCACAGATACGCAGTATTTT.